The rows below give T cell receptor beta chains drawn from one sample of a study of neurological immune-mediated disorders. TCRdb used MiXCR to reprocess the 5' RACE reads, holding one entry per CDR3 protein. The table shows tens of thousands of distinct CDR3 sequences, with roughly an eighth occurring only once. Sequenced material: PBMCs. The receptors originated from a man between 60 and 75 years old in good health. Each CDR3 is given with its conserved first and last residue. The D gene is left open where the match is weak. Size tells how often a clone was seen (once, few, many) or the class of an expanded clone, and some rows leave it out.

v_call: TRBV6-1
clone_size: many
d_call: -
j_call: TRBJ2-1
cdr3_nt: TGTGCCAGCATAGGGGGCTCCTACAATGAGCAGTTCTTC
cdr3_aa: CASIGGSYNEQFF

v_call: TRBV20-1
clone_size: few
d_call: -
j_call: TRBJ1-3
cdr3_nt: TGCAGTGCTAGACACGGGCCCCACAACACCATATATTTT
cdr3_aa: CSARHGPHNTIYF

v_call: TRBV6-2/TRBV6-3
clone_size: -
d_call: -
j_call: TRBJ1-5
cdr3_nt: TGTGCCAGCACTAGGGGACCGAATCATCCCCAGCATTTT
cdr3_aa: CASTRGPNHPQHF

v_call: TRBV20-1
clone_size: many
d_call: TRBD2
j_call: TRBJ2-1
cdr3_nt: TGCAGTGCTAGAGATAGCCGGAGGCTAGCGGGGGGTTCCTACAATGAGCAGTTCTTC
cdr3_aa: CSARDSRRLAGGSYNEQFF

v_call: TRBV20-1
clone_size: many
d_call: -
j_call: TRBJ2-1
cdr3_nt: TGCAGTGCCAGTGGGAAAGTCGAGCAGTTCTTC
cdr3_aa: CSASGKVEQFF

v_call: TRBV20-1
clone_size: many
d_call: -
j_call: TRBJ1-5
cdr3_nt: TGCAGTGCAAAGGGGAAGACGGAGAATCAGCCCCAGCATTTT
cdr3_aa: CSAKGKTENQPQHF

v_call: TRBV20-1
clone_size: few
d_call: TRBD1
j_call: TRBJ1-2
cdr3_nt: TGCAGTGCTAGAGGAGGCACGGGACAGGGGGTGTCCAACTATGGCTACGCCTTC
cdr3_aa: CSARGGTGQGVSNYGYAF

v_call: TRBV30
clone_size: many
d_call: -
j_call: TRBJ1-1
cdr3_nt: TGTGCCTGGATGTGGGGGAACACTGAAGCTTTCTTT
cdr3_aa: CAWMWGNTEAFF

v_call: TRBV20-1
clone_size: few
d_call: TRBD2
j_call: TRBJ2-3
cdr3_nt: TGCAGTGCTAGCCCAGCGGGGGGTCCAGATACGCAGTATTTT
cdr3_aa: CSASPAGGPDTQYF

v_call: TRBV5-1
clone_size: many
d_call: -
j_call: TRBJ2-3
cdr3_nt: TGCGCCAGCAGCTTGCCAGGGGGGGCCCCGATAGATACGCAGTATTTT
cdr3_aa: CASSLPGGAPIDTQYF

v_call: TRBV20-1
clone_size: many
d_call: -
j_call: TRBJ1-3
cdr3_nt: TGCAGTGCTAGAGATATGAGGGTGGGGAGCTCTGGAAACACCATATATTTT
cdr3_aa: CSARDMRVGSSGNTIYF

v_call: TRBV7-3
clone_size: many
d_call: -
j_call: TRBJ2-2
cdr3_nt: TGTGCCAGCAGCTTATCCCCACGCGGTAACACCGGGGAGCTGTTTTTT
cdr3_aa: CASSLSPRGNTGELFF